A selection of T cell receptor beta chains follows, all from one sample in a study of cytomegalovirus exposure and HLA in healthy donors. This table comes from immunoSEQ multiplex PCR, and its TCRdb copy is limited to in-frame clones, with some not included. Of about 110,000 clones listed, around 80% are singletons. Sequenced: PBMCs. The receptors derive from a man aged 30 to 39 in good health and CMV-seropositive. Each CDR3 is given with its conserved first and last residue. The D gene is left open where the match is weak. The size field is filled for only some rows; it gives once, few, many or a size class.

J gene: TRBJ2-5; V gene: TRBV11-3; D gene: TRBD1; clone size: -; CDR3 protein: CASSSAITGAKQETQYF; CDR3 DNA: TGTGCCAGCAGCTCGGCCATCACAGGGGCCAAACAAGAGACCCAGTACTTC
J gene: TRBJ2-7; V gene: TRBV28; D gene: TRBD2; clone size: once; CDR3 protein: CASSSPGLAGAPYEQYF; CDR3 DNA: TGTGCCAGCAGTTCTCCCGGACTAGCGGGGGCCCCCTACGAGCAGTACTTC
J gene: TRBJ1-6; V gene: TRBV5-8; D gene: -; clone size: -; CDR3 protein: CASSPGDGSSYNSPLHF; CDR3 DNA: TGTGCCAGCAGCCCGGGGGACGGCAGCTCCTATAATTCACCCCTCCACTTT
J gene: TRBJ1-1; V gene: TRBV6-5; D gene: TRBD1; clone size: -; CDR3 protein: CASSWGQGVRGTEAFF; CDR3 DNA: TGTGCCAGCAGTTGGGGACAGGGGGTCCGTGGCACTGAAGCTTTCTTT
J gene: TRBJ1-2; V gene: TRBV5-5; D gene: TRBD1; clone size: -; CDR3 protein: CASRRTGGWGYTF; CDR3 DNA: TGTGCCAGCAGAAGGACAGGGGGTTGGGGCTACACCTTC
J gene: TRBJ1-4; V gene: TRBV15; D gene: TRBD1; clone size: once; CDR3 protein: CATSRDGTGNEKLFF; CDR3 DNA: TGTGCCACCAGCAGAGACGGGACAGGGAATGAAAAACTGTTTTTT
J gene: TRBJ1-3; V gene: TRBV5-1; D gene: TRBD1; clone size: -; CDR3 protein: CASSYDRESGNTIYF; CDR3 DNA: TGCGCCAGCAGCTATGACAGGGAATCTGGAAACACCATATATTTT
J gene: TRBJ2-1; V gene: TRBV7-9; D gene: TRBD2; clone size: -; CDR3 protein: CASSISSGEQFF; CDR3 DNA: TGTGCCAGCAGCATATCTAGCGGGGAGCAGTTCTTC
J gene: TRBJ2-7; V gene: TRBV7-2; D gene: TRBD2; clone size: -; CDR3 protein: CASSTTSGASYEQYF; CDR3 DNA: TGTGCCAGCAGTACTACTAGCGGGGCTTCCTACGAGCAGTACTTC
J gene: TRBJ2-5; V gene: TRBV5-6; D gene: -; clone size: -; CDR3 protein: CASRGDFQETQYF; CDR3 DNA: TGTGCCAGCAGAGGGGACTTCCAAGAGACCCAGTACTTC
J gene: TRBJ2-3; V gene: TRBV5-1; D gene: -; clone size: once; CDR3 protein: CASSLGQPTDTQYF; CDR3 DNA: TGCGCCAGCAGCTTGGGACAGCCCACAGATACGCAGTATTTT
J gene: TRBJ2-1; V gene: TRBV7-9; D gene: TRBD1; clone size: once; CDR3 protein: CASIRTGAYNEQFF; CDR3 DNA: TGTGCCAGCATCAGGACAGGAGCCTACAATGAGCAGTTCTTC
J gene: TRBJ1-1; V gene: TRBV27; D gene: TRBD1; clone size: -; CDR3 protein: CASSLLYTGGNTEAFF; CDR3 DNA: TGTGCCAGCAGTTTATTATACACAGGGGGGAACACTGAAGCTTTCTTT
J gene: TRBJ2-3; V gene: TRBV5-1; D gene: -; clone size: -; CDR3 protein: CASSQRAPSTDTQYF; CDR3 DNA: TGCGCCAGCTCCCAGCGGGCCCCTAGCACAGATACGCAGTATTTT
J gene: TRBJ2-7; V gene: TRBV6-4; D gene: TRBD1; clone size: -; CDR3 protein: CASSGRGLYYEQYF; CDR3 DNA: TGTGCCAGCAGTGGCAGGGGGCTCTACTACGAGCAGTACTTC
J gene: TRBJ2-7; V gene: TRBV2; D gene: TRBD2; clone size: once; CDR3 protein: CAMTLETSGGSARYEQYF; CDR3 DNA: TGTGCCATGACCCTGGAGACTAGCGGGGGAAGTGCGCGGTACGAGCAGTACTTC
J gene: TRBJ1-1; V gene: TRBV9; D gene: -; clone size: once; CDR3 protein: CASSSPKQGMNTEAFF; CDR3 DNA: TGTGCCAGCAGCTCGCCGAAACAGGGAATGAACACTGAAGCTTTCTTT
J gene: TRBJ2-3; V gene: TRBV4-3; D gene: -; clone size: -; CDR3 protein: CASRTGTLTDTQYF; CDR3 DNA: TGCGCCAGCAGAACAGGGACCCTCACAGATACGCAGTATTTT
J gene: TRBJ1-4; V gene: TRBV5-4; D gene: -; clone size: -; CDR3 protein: CASSLGTATTNEKLFF; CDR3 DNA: TGTGCCAGCAGCTTGGGGACAGCTACAACTAATGAAAAACTGTTTTTT
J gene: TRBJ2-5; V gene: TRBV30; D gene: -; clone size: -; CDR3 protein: CAWSPSQTQYF; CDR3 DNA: TGTGCCTGGAGTCCCTCCCAGACCCAGTACTTC
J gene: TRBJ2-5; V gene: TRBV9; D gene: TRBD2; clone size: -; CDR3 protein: CASSPRHGQRGDQETQYF; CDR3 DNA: TGTGCCAGCAGCCCCCGGCATGGTCAGCGGGGGGACCAAGAGACCCAGTACTTC
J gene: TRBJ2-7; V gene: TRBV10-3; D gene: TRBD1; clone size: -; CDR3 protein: CAIRGGTYEQYF; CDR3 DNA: TGTGCCATCAGAGGGGGCACCTACGAGCAGTACTTC